Shown below are 24 T cell receptor beta chains from a single sample sequenced in a study of T cells in Graves' hyperthyroidism and ophthalmopathy. RNA transcripts gave rise to amplified TCR beta CDR3 regions. A first-round RT-PCR of the TCR CDR3 used the HTBI primer set. TCRdb fed the multiplex PCR reads into MiXCR, producing one record per CDR3 protein. Of 300,000 to 400,000 distinct CDR3 sequences detected, about 21% appear once; the ten largest clones hold 50%. The material sequenced was blood. These receptors all come from a woman between 45 and 60 years old with Graves' hyperthyroidism.

This clonotype has a handful of counts. The rearrangement joins TRBV29-1 to TRBJ2-7; the match to TRBD2 covers 10 bases. V lost 7 bases, J lost 4 bases, and 4 bases stayed unmatched. CDR3 length: 12 amino acids. Germline V gene data show CDR1 as SQVTM and CDR2 as ANQGSEA. CDR3: CSAKRGGYEQYF. The DNA for the CDR3 is TGCAGCGCAAAGCGGGGGGGTTACGAGCAGTACTTC.

A single count supports this clonotype. A read error may explain this, as a much larger clone is one base away. The V gene is TRBV10-3, the J gene TRBJ1-5; D is unclear. This CDR3 spans 12 amino acids. Germline loops: CDR1 ENHRY, CDR2 SYGVKD. In nucleotides, the CDR3 is TGTGCCATCGGTGACGGGAATCAGCCCCAGCATTTT. Protein product: CAIGDGNQPQHF.

The chain's CDR3 is CASSYRDGSNSPLHF. The CDR3 nucleotides read TGCGCCAGCAGCTACCGGGACGGCAGTAATTCACCCCTCCACTTT. The chain carries TRBV5-1 and TRBJ1-6, with D perhaps TRBD1 (5 bases). This CDR3 has 15 amino acids. CDR1 SGHRS and CDR2 YFSETQ come from the germline V gene. Trimming left V 3 bases short and J 6 bases short, with 13 bases between.

To note about this clonotype: This could be a read error, since a much larger clone is one nucleotide away. The chain links TRBV7-9 to TRBJ2-7; no definite D call. This CDR3 comprises 13 residues. Germline V gene data show CDR1 as SEHNR and CDR2 as FQNEAQ (reference sequence). As DNA, the CDR3 is TGTGCCAGCAATTCCCATGGGTCCTACGGGCAGTACTTC. It encodes CASNSHGSYGQYF.

This clonotype was found many times. V gene TRBV5-1 combines with J gene TRBJ2-1; 11 nucleotides align to TRBD1. Germline-derived CDR1 and CDR2 are SGHRS and YFSETQ. This CDR3 is 16 amino acids long. Trimming cost V 2 bases and J 6 bases; bases outside gene matches: 7. The CDR3 loop is CASSFLGQGAINEQFF. DNA for the CDR3: TGCGCCAGCAGCTTTTTAGGACAGGGGGCCATCAATGAGCAGTTCTTC.

This clonotype was counted at least ten times. V usage is TRBV15 and J usage is TRBJ1-3; a weak D match, TRBD1 (5 bases). CDR3 length: 18 residues. Germline V gives CDR1 LNHNV, CDR2 YYDKDF (reference sequence). V lost 2 bases and J 1 base, leaving 18 bases between the germline ends. This chain's CDR3 is CATSRYPFGGESGNTIYF. In DNA, the CDR3 is TGTGCCACCAGCAGATACCCCTTCGGGGGTGAATCTGGAAACACCATATATTTT. Combining the CDR3 with reference TRBV15 and TRBJ1-3 gives the whole variable domain DAMVIQNPRYQVTQFGKPVTLSCSQTLNHNVMYWYQQKSSQAPKLLFHYYDKDFNNEADTPDNFQSRRPNTSFCFLDIRSPGLGDTAMYLCATSRYPFGGESGNTIYFGEGSWLTVV.

This clonotype was seen repeatedly, ten times or more. The chain has TRBV20-1 and TRBJ2-7; D call uncertain. Trimming took off 8 bases at V and 2 bases at J, with 19 bases between the two ends. The CDR3 is made up of 14 amino acids. The germline CDR1 and CDR2 sequences are DFQATT and SNEGSKA (reference sequence). The CDR3 DNA follows: TGCAGTCATTCAGCTCCACAAGGGACCTACGAGCAGTACTTC. This encodes CSHSAPQGTYEQYF.

The chain combines TRBV20-1 with TRBJ1-1; D unresolved. The CDR3 spans 13 residues. Germline loops: CDR1 DFQATT, CDR2 SNEGSKA (reference sequence). The germline V and J ends were trimmed by 6 bases and 4 bases, with 15 bases remaining between them. CDR3 nucleotides: TGCAGTGCCAAGGAGGGATGGGGCACTGAAGCTTTCTTT. Translated: CSAKEGWGTEAFF.

This clonotype was detected ten times or more. The chain uses TRBV12-3 or TRBV12-4 and TRBJ2-5, with a weak D call TRBD1 (7 bases). The V end was cut by 6 bases, the J end by 1 base, with 9 bases between. CDR3 length: 13 amino acids. CDR3: CASRRDSQETQYF. The CDR3 bases are TGTGCCAGCAGGCGGGACAGCCAAGAGACCCAGTACTTC.

This clonotype was detected ten times or more. The chain joins TRBV24-1 to TRBJ1-1, with D unresolved. V was shortened by 9 bases and J by 6 bases, with 13 bases between the two germline ends. CDR1 and CDR2 (germline): KGHDR, SFDVKD. CDR3 size: 12 residues. CDR3 coding DNA: TGTGCCACCGTCAGCCTTGGGGCTGAAGCTTTCTTT. Its protein product is CATVSLGAEAFF.

This clonotype was detected many times. The J gene is TRBJ2-1, the V gene TRBV19; TRBD2 is a possible D gene (6 bases). V was cut by 4 bases and J by 12 bases, with 22 bases left in between. Germline CDR1 and CDR2: LNHDA and SQIVND (reference sequence). This CDR3 region has 15 residues. CDR3 loop: CASSTSPGTGPRQFF. DNA for the CDR3: TGTGCCAGTAGTACCAGTCCCGGGACTGGGCCGAGGCAGTTCTTC.

This chain joins TRBV6-1 and TRBJ2-1, with 7 bases fitting TRBD2. Germline loops: CDR1 MNHNS, CDR2 SASEGT. V lost 7 bases to trimming and J lost 8 bases; unmatched junction nucleotides: 11. This CDR3 contains 14 residues. The CDR3 region is CASKSLGGRYEQFF. Here the CDR3 DNA reads TGTGCCAGCAAATCACTCGGGGGGAGGTATGAGCAGTTCTTC.

The table lists this clonotype with a few counts. This chain connects TRBV5-6 to TRBJ1-6; maybe TRBD1 (5 bases). The CDR3 runs 16 residues. V lost 0 bases and J 0 bases, leaving 7 bases between the germline ends. Germline values: CDR1 SGHDT, CDR2 YYEEEE. CDR3 bases: TGTGCCAGCAGCTTGGGGGGGTACTCCTATAATTCACCCCTCCACTTT. The encoded protein is CASSLGGYSYNSPLHF. Drawing the rest from reference TRBV5-6 and TRBJ1-6, the complete variable domain is DAGVTQSPTHLIKTRGQQVTLRCSPKSGHDTVSWYQQALGQGPQFIFQYYEEEERQRGNFPDRFSGHQFPNYSSELNVNALLLGDSALYLCASSLGGYSYNSPLHFGNGTRLTVT.

The chain carries TRBV9 and TRBJ2-3, with 8 nucleotides matching TRBD2. Germline CDR1 is SGDLS and CDR2 is YYNGEE. J lost 2 bases, V lost 0 bases, and 5 bases had no gene match. The CDR3 runs to 16 residues. The CDR3 reads CASSVAGGPPTDTQYF. The CDR3 nucleotides read TGTGCCAGCAGCGTAGCGGGGGGGCCTCCCACAGATACGCAGTATTTT.

On this clonotype: Given a much more abundant clone one base away, this may be a read error. V is TRBV6-1 and J is TRBJ2-7, with 10 bases matching TRBD2. Germline assignment: CDR1 MNHNS and CDR2 SASEGT. This CDR3 has 14 residues. CDR3 region: CASNQREGTYGQYF. CDR3 DNA sequence: TGTGCCAGCAACCAGCGGGAGGGAACCTACGGGCAGTACTTC.

The sample holds many counts of this clonotype. V gene TRBV7-3 combines with J gene TRBJ1-1; 8 positions match TRBD1. The CDR3 contains 15 residues. Germline V gives CDR1 SGHTA, CDR2 FQGTGA. V shed 0 bases and J 4 bases; nucleotides not matched to a gene: 4. The chain's CDR3 is CASSLTGQGVTEAFF. In nucleotides, the CDR3 is TGTGCCAGCAGCTTAACTGGACAGGGAGTCACTGAAGCTTTCTTT.

This clonotype has at least ten counts. This chain links TRBV6-1 with TRBJ1-1; D is ambiguous. This CDR3 is 13 amino acids long. Per germline, CDR1 MNHNS and CDR2 SASEGT. V was trimmed by 5 bases and J by 4 bases, leaving 11 bases between them. CDR3 in amino acids: CASSRTVGTEAFF. The CDR3 nucleotides read TGTGCCAGCAGTCGGACGGTCGGCACTGAAGCTTTCTTT.

This clonotype has at least ten counts. The rearrangement joins TRBV18 to TRBJ1-5; 7 bases are shared with TRBD1. CDR1 and CDR2 from the germline V gene are KGHSH and LQKENI. The ends lost 6 bases at V and 5 bases at J; junction bases unmatched: 7. The CDR3 contains 14 residues. The CDR3 loop reads CASSFDRVHQPQHF. The CDR3 region has the DNA TGTGCCAGCTCTTTCGACAGGGTTCATCAGCCCCAGCATTTT.

This clonotype has a count of ten or more. The J gene is TRBJ2-1, the V gene TRBV7-2; D is perhaps TRBD1 (5 bases). CDR3 length: 16 amino acids. CDR1 is SGHTA and CDR2 is FQGNSA in the germline V gene. The V and J ends lost 1 base and 6 bases respectively, with 16 bases between them. The CDR3 DNA is TGTGCCAGCAGCTTAGATAGCAGACAGTTTTCCAATGAGCAGTTCTTC. Its protein product is CASSLDSRQFSNEQFF.

This clonotype was observed at least ten times. The gene calls are TRBV7-8 and TRBJ2-2, with TRBD1 as a possible D gene (5 bases). CDR1 SGHVS and CDR2 FQNEAQ come from the germline V gene. There are 16 residues in the CDR3. Trimming took 3 bases from V and 2 from J, leaving 13 bases between them. The CDR3 DNA reads as TGTGCCAGCAGCTTTTTGCGACAGACAAACACCGGGGAGCTGTTTTTT. Its protein product is CASSFLRQTNTGELFF.

This chain uses TRBV4-2 with TRBJ2-6; 9 positions match TRBD2. From germline, CDR1 is LGHNA and CDR2 YNFKEQ. The CDR3 has 18 amino acids. Trimming at V came to 1 base and at J to 4 bases, leaving 8 bases not matched to a gene. The CDR3 loop is CASSQAAGGLSGANVLTF. CDR3 coding DNA: TGTGCCAGCAGCCAAGCCGCGGGGGGGCTCTCGGGGGCCAACGTCCTGACTTTC.

There are many counts of this clonotype. CDR3 protein: CASSAASTGGTEAFF. CDR3 nucleotides: TGCGCCAGCAGCGCCGCCAGCACAGGGGGCACTGAAGCTTTCTTT. The chain joins TRBV5-1 to TRBJ1-1; 8 bases map to TRBD1. Germline lookup yields CDR1 SGHRS and CDR2 YFSETQ. This CDR3 spans 15 amino acids. V trimming: 4 bases; J trimming: 4 bases; junction bases outside the gene matches: 9.

This clonotype was recorded at least ten times. This sequence joins TRBV6-1 and TRBJ2-5; the D gene is possibly TRBD1 (5 bases). V lost 6 bases and J 5 bases, leaving 16 bases between the germline ends. The CDR3 is 14 amino acids. From germline, CDR1 is MNHNS and CDR2 SASEGT. The CDR3 DNA follows: TGTGCCAGCAGAAGCTTCGGACCAGGGGAGACCCAGTACTTC. Translation: CASRSFGPGETQYF.

This clonotype was counted at least ten times. In DNA form, the CDR3 reads TGTGCCAGTAGTATTGGAGGGGGCGGCGAGCAGTACTTC. This encodes CASSIGGGGEQYF. This chain connects TRBV19 to TRBJ2-7, with D possibly matching TRBD1 (7 bases). With 3 bases removed from V and 6 bases from J, the gap between germline ends came to 12 bases. The CDR3 has 13 residues. Germline CDR1 LNHDA, CDR2 SQIVND (reference sequence).